These 19 T cell receptor beta chains were sequenced from one sample in a study of T-cell memory formation after mild COVID-19. TCRdb re-analysed the 5' RACE reads in MiXCR, keeping a single row per CDR3 protein. The sample consists of 550,000 to 700,000 distinct CDR3 sequences, 15% to 20% of them appearing once. Sequencing used PBMCs or a T cell subset sorted from them (not recorded which). Receptors originate from an adult woman who had mild COVID-19 (a few samples of this study predate the infection). Cell type and time point are not known.

The count of this clonotype is one. J is TRBJ2-1 and V is TRBV5-1, with 14 bases aligning to TRBD2. The CDR3 covers 22 residues. Losses at the gene ends were 7 bases for V and 8 bases for J; bases not matched to a gene: 29. Germline V gene lookup returns CDR1 SGHRS and CDR2 YFSETQ. The CDR3 DNA is TGCGCCAGCCCCACGCGGGGAGAACAAAGTCCGGGACTAGCGGGAGTCTTCCATGAGCAGTTCTTC. Its protein product is CASPTRGEQSPGLAGVFHEQFF.

This clonotype was picked up many times. V usage is TRBV7-2 and J usage is TRBJ2-1; 8 bases agree with TRBD2. Trimming cost V 3 bases and J 3 bases; bases outside gene matches: 4. This CDR3 region has 15 residues. CDR1 and CDR2 (germline): SGHTA, FQGNSA. This chain's CDR3 is CASSFSGGLYNEQFF. CDR3 nucleotide sequence: TGTGCCAGCAGCTTTTCGGGAGGGCTCTACAATGAGCAGTTCTTC.

This clonotype showed up just a few times. V and J are TRBV9 and TRBJ2-2; D could derive from TRBD1 or TRBD2 (5 bases each). The germline V gene encodes CDR1 SGDLS and CDR2 YYNGEE. V lost 3 bases and J 6 bases, leaving 15 bases between the germline ends. The CDR3 sequence is 15 residues long. CDR3 residues: CASSDLTGTAGELFF. CDR3 coding DNA: TGTGCCAGCAGCGACCTCACTGGGACGGCCGGGGAGCTGTTTTTT.

This sequence joins TRBV20-1 and TRBJ1-2; the D is unclear. V lost 6 bases and J 8 bases, leaving 13 bases between the germline ends. The CDR3 is 11 residues long. Germline V gene sequence: CDR1 DFQATT, CDR2 SNEGSKA (reference sequence). CDR3 nucleotides: TGCAGTGCCGGAGACCCTATAGGCTACACCTTC. This encodes CSAGDPIGYTF.

The rearrangement uses TRBV13 and TRBJ2-3, with 12 bases fitting TRBD1. The CDR3 contains 18 residues. Germline loops: CDR1 PRHDT, CDR2 FYEKMQ (reference sequence). The trim removed 3 bases at V and 4 bases at J, leaving 11 bases unmatched. CDR3 amino acids: CASSFPYPGQGASDTQYF. The CDR3 nucleotides are TGTGCCAGCAGCTTCCCATACCCGGGACAGGGGGCATCAGATACGCAGTATTTT.

There are a few counts of this clonotype. The chain has TRBV11-2 and TRBJ2-3; 7 nucleotides agree with TRBD2. V was pared by 5 bases and J by 3 bases, with 11 bases of the junction left unmatched. The germline CDR1 and CDR2 sequences are SGHAT and FQNNGV. The CDR3 contains 16 residues. CDR3 sequence (DNA): TGTGCCAGCAGCACTGGGGGACTAACTCCAACAGATACGCAGTATTTT. Encoded protein: CASSTGGLTPTDTQYF.

This chain connects TRBV20-1 to TRBJ2-5; 9 nucleotides agree with TRBD2. Losses at the gene ends were 1 base for V and 5 bases for J; bases not matched to a gene: 5. CDR3 length: 14 amino acids. CDR1 and CDR2 (germline): DFQATT, SNEGSKA (reference sequence). This chain's CDR3 is CSARAQTSGETQYF. The CDR3 DNA reads as TGCAGTGCTAGAGCCCAGACTAGCGGTGAGACCCAGTACTTC.

The rearrangement uses TRBV29-1 and TRBJ1-1, with 10 bases aligning to TRBD1. Germline V gene data show CDR1 as SQVTM and CDR2 as ANQGSEA. The CDR3 sequence is 17 residues long. The V gene end was trimmed by 2 bases and the J gene end by 3 bases; junction bases not matched to a gene: 12. The CDR3 bases are TGCAGCGTTGAACCGCTCGGACAGGGGGTCTGGGACACTGAAGCTTTCTTT. Protein sequence: CSVEPLGQGVWDTEAFF. Drawing the rest from reference TRBV29-1 and TRBJ1-1, the complete variable domain is SAVISQKPSRDICQRGTSLTIQCQVDSQVTMMFWYRQQPGQSLTLIATANQGSEATYESGFVIDKFPISRPNLTFSTLTVSNMSPEDSSIYLCSVEPLGQGVWDTEAFFGQGTRLTVV.

This clonotype was detected ten times or more. This sequence joins TRBV12-3 or TRBV12-4 and TRBJ1-1; D might be TRBD1 (6 bases). Trimming removed 1 base from V and 8 bases from J, with 8 bases in between. This CDR3 has 12 residues. CDR3 sequence: CASSLDRAEAFF. The DNA for the CDR3 is TGTGCCAGCAGTTTAGACAGGGCGGAAGCTTTCTTT.

The genes are TRBV20-1 and TRBJ1-1; D is uncertain. Trimming took off 6 bases at V and 4 bases at J, with 18 bases between the two ends. Germline V gene lookup returns CDR1 DFQATT and CDR2 SNEGSKA (reference sequence). This CDR3 is 14 amino acids long. CDR3 sequence: CSASPTRGATEAFF. Written as DNA, the CDR3 is TGCAGTGCCAGCCCGACCCGAGGTGCCACTGAAGCTTTCTTT.

J is TRBJ1-2 and V is TRBV30, with D possibly TRBD1 on 5 matching bases. This CDR3 has 13 residues. Trimming cost V 1 base and J 3 bases, with 9 bases left between them. Germline V gives CDR1 GTSNPN, CDR2 SVGIG (reference sequence). This chain's CDR3 is CAWSGSGYYGYTF. DNA for the CDR3: TGTGCCTGGAGTGGGTCAGGGTACTATGGCTACACCTTC.

This clonotype was counted only a few times. The chain is built from TRBV5-1 and TRBJ1-1; tentative D call: TRBD1 (6 bases). CDR1 is SGHRS and CDR2 is YFSETQ in the germline V gene. Trimming took off 0 bases at V and 0 bases at J, with 12 bases between the two ends. CDR3 length: 16 residues. CDR3 sequence: CASSLEVPGVNTEAFF. The DNA for the CDR3 is TGCGCCAGCAGCTTGGAAGTGCCAGGGGTGAACACTGAAGCTTTCTTT.

This clonotype was observed a single time. The chain is built from TRBV5-1 and TRBJ1-5; perhaps TRBD1 as D (6 bases). Germline lookup yields CDR1 SGHRS and CDR2 YFSETQ. The CDR3 length is 13 residues. Trimming took off 5 bases at V and 3 bases at J, with 9 bases between the two ends. The CDR3 region has the DNA TGCGCCAGCAGGCGGGACAACAATCAGCCCCAGCATTTT. This gives the protein CASRRDNNQPQHF.

This clonotype was observed a few times. The chain has TRBV7-9 and TRBJ2-7; perhaps TRBD1 as D (5 bases). The germline V gene has CDR1 SEHNR and CDR2 FQNEAQ (reference sequence). V lost 3 bases to trimming and J lost 0 bases, with 9 bases between them. The CDR3 sequence is 14 residues long. The CDR3 is CASSFTQASYEQYF. In DNA, the CDR3 is TGTGCCAGCAGCTTCACACAGGCCTCCTACGAGCAGTACTTC.

In this sample, this clonotype turned up a few times. The chain joins TRBV7-6 to TRBJ1-2; D uncertain. Deletions cut 1 base from V and 4 bases from J, with 13 bases between. Germline V gene lookup returns CDR1 SGHVS and CDR2 FNYEAQ. The CDR3 loop spans 15 amino acids. The CDR3 here is CASSLGLTISYGYTF. In DNA form, the CDR3 reads TGTGCCAGCAGCTTAGGGCTGACTATTAGCTATGGCTACACCTTC.

This clonotype was recorded a few times. This rearrangement joins TRBV5-6 to TRBJ2-7; TRBD1 might be the D (5 bases). V shed 2 bases and J shed 9 bases, with 18 bases lying between them. Germline V gene sequence: CDR1 SGHDT, CDR2 YYEEEE. The CDR3 runs to 14 residues. Here the CDR3 reads CASSLRGSSAGQYF. The DNA for the CDR3 is TGTGCCAGCAGCTTAAGGGGTAGTTCGGCCGGGCAGTACTTC.

This chain uses TRBV10-3 with TRBJ1-1, with 8 bases identical to TRBD1. In germline, CDR1 is ENHRY, CDR2 SYGVKD. V gave up 6 bases and J gave up 3 bases; unmatched junction bases: 6. The CDR3 has 14 amino acids. CDR3 nucleotide sequence: TGTGCCATCAGCGTTACAGGGGGGGACACTGAAGCTTTCTTT. Protein product: CAISVTGGDTEAFF.

This clonotype appeared a few times. This chain links TRBV4-2 with TRBJ2-7, with 10 nucleotides matching TRBD1. The CDR3 consists of 17 residues. Germline V gene lookup returns CDR1 LGHNA and CDR2 YNFKEQ. Trimming removed 3 bases from V and 1 base from J; junction bases left unmatched: 9. CDR3 residues: CASSHPRGTGVSYEQYF. The CDR3 bases are TGTGCCAGCAGCCACCCCCGGGGGACAGGGGTATCCTACGAGCAGTACTTC.

V usage is TRBV4-1 and J usage is TRBJ1-2; weak D call: TRBD1 (6 bases). V was cut by 6 bases and J by 7 bases, with 15 bases left in between. This CDR3 has 13 residues. Germline V gene data show CDR1 as MGHRA and CDR2 as YSYEKL. CDR3 region: CASSHVGGAGYTF. Here the CDR3 DNA reads TGCGCCAGCAGTCACGTTGGGGGGGCTGGCTACACCTTC.